A selection of T cell receptor beta chains follows, all from one sample in a study of blood T cell repertoires in COVID-19. This table comes from immunoSEQ multiplex PCR, and its TCRdb copy is limited to in-frame clones, with some not included. The repertoire holds about 66,000 clones, with around 92% as singletons. The specimen sequenced was peripheral blood. All receptors come from a man between 60 and 75 years old with acute or convalescent COVID-19. CDR3s include the opening cysteine and the closing phenylalanine or tryptophan. The D gene is left open where the match is weak. Clone size is shown for a subset of rows, as once, few, many or a class of expanded clone.

TRBJ2-7 TRBV10-2 . TRBD1 TGCGCCAGCCGACAGGGGCAGTACGAGCAGTACTTC CASRQGQYEQYF
TRBJ1-6 TRBV6-5 few . TGTGCCAGCAGTTACTCGATGGCCGGAGGGAATTCACCCCTCCACTTT CASSYSMAGGNSPLHF
TRBJ1-5 TRBV5-6 . TRBD1 TGTGCCAGCAGCGCGGACAGGGGATATAGCAATCAGCCCCAGCATTTT CASSADRGYSNQPQHF
TRBJ2-7 TRBV21-1 . . TGTGCCAGCAGCAAACCGGGACAGGGGGCGAGGAATTCCTACGAGCAGTACTTC CASSKPGQGARNSYEQYF
TRBJ1-5 TRBV6-2/TRBV6-3 . . TGTGCCAGCAGTTCACTTAGCAATCAGCCCCAGCATTTT CASSSLSNQPQHF
TRBJ2-5 TRBV6-1 . TRBD1 TGTGCCAGCAGTCGGACAGGAAAAGAGACCCAGTACTTC CASSRTGKETQYF
TRBJ1-2 TRBV6-6 . . TGTGCCAGCGGAAGTGGACGGGGGGCCGGCTACACCTTC CASGSGRGAGYTF
TRBJ1-5 TRBV18 few TRBD1 TGTGCCAGCTCACCACAGGGGGCCGATCAGCCCCAGCATTTT CASSPQGADQPQHF
TRBJ2-4 TRBV29-1 . . TGCAGCACACTCCGCACGGGCATTCAGTACTTC CSTLRTGIQYF
TRBJ2-3 TRBV6-6 . TRBD2 TGTGCCAGCAGTCGTAGAGGGGAGCGGGGGGGCCGTACCACAGATACGCAGTATTTT CASSRRGERGGRTTDTQYF
TRBJ1-2 TRBV19 . . TGTGCCAGTAGTCAAGTCGCCAGTAAAAGCTATGGCTACACCTTC CASSQVASKSYGYTF
TRBJ2-5 TRBV6-2/TRBV6-3 . TRBD2 TGTGCCAGCAGTTACACTAGCGGGGGGCCGTCCCCTCCTTACTTC CASSYTSGGPSPPYF
TRBJ2-2 TRBV19 . . TGTGCCAGTAGTAAGATAAGGGAGTCGAACACCGGGGAGCTGTTTTTT CASSKIRESNTGELFF
TRBJ1-2 TRBV29-1 . . TGCAGCGTTGCGCCACAAGTGTCCTATGGCTACACCTTC CSVAPQVSYGYTF
TRBJ2-7 TRBV3-1/TRBV3-2 . . TGTGCCAGCAGCCAAGGGACAAAGAGCTCCTACGAGCAGTACTTC CASSQGTKSSYEQYF
TRBJ1-2 TRBV7-9 . TRBD1 TGTGCCAGCAGCCCGAAAACAGGGGCCGATGGCTACACCTTC CASSPKTGADGYTF
TRBJ1-6 TRBV3-1/TRBV3-2 . . TGTGCCAGCAGCCAGCGAGCGGGTACAGATTCACCCCTCCACTTT CASSQRAGTDSPLHF
TRBJ1-1 TRBV6-5 . TRBD1 TGTGCCAGCAGTTTAACAGGGGGCGGGTACACTGAAGCTTTCTTT CASSLTGGGYTEAFF
TRBJ1-1 TRBV25-1 . TRBD1 TGTGCCAGCAGTGAAGTAAAACCGGGACAGGGGAGCTCTGAAGCTTTCTTT CASSEVKPGQGSSEAFF
TRBJ2-7 TRBV27 . TRBD2 TGTGCCAGCGTAAAAATGTTCGGGGGGGGCGCAGTTGGCGAGCAGTACTTC CASVKMFGGGAVGEQYF
TRBJ2-2 TRBV6-4 . TRBD2 TGTGCCAGCAGGGGGACTAGCGGGGACACCGGGGAGCTGTTTTTT CASRGTSGDTGELFF
TRBJ1-5 TRBV10-2 . . TGCGCCAGCAGTGATCACAGCGGGCCGGGGCAGCCCCAGCATTTT CASSDHSGPGQPQHF
TRBJ1-5 TRBV27 . . TGTGCCAGCAGTTTCCAAATGCGGGGCTTGGGCAATCAGCCCCAGCATTTT CASSFQMRGLGNQPQHF
TRBJ2-4 TRBV5-6 . . TGTGCCAGCAGCCCAACCGGGGGTGGCAAAAACATTCAGTACTTC CASSPTGGGKNIQYF
TRBJ2-4 TRBV6-5 . . TGTGCCACCACTTCCTTAGCCAAAAACATTCAGTACTTC CATTSLAKNIQYF
TRBJ1-5 TRBV5-8 few . TGTGCCAGCAGCCCAACAGGGAATCAGCCCCAGCATTTT CASSPTGNQPQHF
TRBJ1-1 TRBV5-1 . . TGCGCCAGCAGCCCGAGGTGGGTGAACACTGAAGCTTTCTTT CASSPRWVNTEAFF
TRBJ1-3 TRBV3-1/TRBV3-2 . . TGTGCCAGCAGCCAAGCAAGGACTACTGGAAACACCATATATTTT CASSQARTTGNTIYF
TRBJ1-3 TRBV6-6 few . TGTGCCAGCATAACGGGACTTGGTGGAAACACCATATATTTT CASITGLGGNTIYF
TRBJ1-2 TRBV3-1/TRBV3-2 . TRBD1 TGTGCCAGCAGCCAAGCAGGGACAGGGGGCAACTATGGCTACACCTTC CASSQAGTGGNYGYTF
TRBJ2-1 TRBV9 . TRBD1 TGTGCCAGTTCTGGACAGGGGAGCAATGAGCAGTTCTTC CASSGQGSNEQFF
TRBJ1-2 TRBV10-1 . TRBD1 TGCGCCAGCAGTCGGGACAGGGGTGATGGCTACACCTTC CASSRDRGDGYTF
TRBJ2-1 TRBV11-1 once . TGTGCCAGCAGCTTAGCGCTTGATAGCGGCTACAATGAGCAGTTCTTC CASSLALDSGYNEQFF
TRBJ1-5 TRBV19 . . TGTGCCAGTAGTATTTTGGGGCCTAGCAATCAGCCCCAGCATTTT CASSILGPSNQPQHF
TRBJ2-1 TRBV18 few TRBD1 TGTGCCAGCTCCCAACCGACAGGGTACCGGTTCTTC CASSQPTGYRFF
TRBJ2-1 TRBV5-4 . . TGTGCCAGCAGCCGGGACAATGAGCAGTTCTTC CASSRDNEQFF
TRBJ2-7 TRBV5-6 . . TGTGCCAGCAGCCCCGTCGGGGGAACGCCCTACGAGCAGTACTTC CASSPVGGTPYEQYF
TRBJ2-1 TRBV15 . . TGTGCCACCAGCAGGAGGGGAACAGGGTTCCACAATGAGCAGTTCTTC CATSRRGTGFHNEQFF
TRBJ1-2 TRBV7-9 . TRBD1 TGTGCCAGCAGCTTAGGTACAGGGGAAGGCTACACCTTC CASSLGTGEGYTF
TRBJ1-5 TRBV6-5 . . TGTGCCAGCAGTTACAGGGGAGGGGATCAGCCCCAGCATTTT CASSYRGGDQPQHF
TRBJ1-1 TRBV9 . TRBD1 TGTGCCAGCAGCCCACGACAGGGGAACACTGAAGCTTTCTTT CASSPRQGNTEAFF
TRBJ1-2 TRBV3-1/TRBV3-2 once . TGTGCCAGCAGCCAAGATAGCTATGGCTACACCTTC CASSQDSYGYTF
TRBJ2-4 TRBV12-5 . TRBD1 TGTGCTAGTGGACTCGCCGGGACAGGGGGCGCGCGGAACATTCAGTACTTC CASGLAGTGGARNIQYF
TRBJ2-1 TRBV5-8 . TRBD1 TGTGCCAGCAGCTTCCTCCTGACAGGGCGCGATATAAATGAGCAGTTCTTC CASSFLLTGRDINEQFF
TRBJ1-1 TRBV18 . . TGTGCCAGCTCACCGGCGGGCAGGGAGGACACTGAAGCTTTCTTT CASSPAGREDTEAFF
TRBJ2-3 TRBV5-1 . . TGCGCCAGCAGCGGGGGGACAGATACGCAGTATTTT CASSGGTDTQYF
TRBJ2-7 TRBV6-5 . TRBD1 TGTGCCACCGGGACAGGGGGGTACGAGCAGTACTTC CATGTGGYEQYF
TRBJ1-2 TRBV7-8 . . TGTGCCAGCAGCTTATTAACACGGGACTCCCTTAACTATGGCTACACCTTC CASSLLTRDSLNYGYTF
TRBJ1-4 TRBV5-1 . . TGCGCCAGCAGCGTAGACAGGCCTAACGAAAAACTGTTTTTT CASSVDRPNEKLFF
TRBJ2-2 TRBV7-8 . . TGTGCCAGCAGCTTATCAGGGTACGGGGAGCTGTTTTTT CASSLSGYGELFF
TRBJ1-3 TRBV7-9 once . TGTGCCAGCAGCTTATACTCTGGAAACACCATATATTTT CASSLYSGNTIYF
TRBJ1-3 TRBV5-1 . . TGCGCCAGCAGCTTGGGCAGCTCTGGAAACACCATATATTTT CASSLGSSGNTIYF
TRBJ2-1 TRBV29-1 . TRBD1 TGCAGCGTTAGGGCAGGGGGTTGGAATGAGCAGTTCTTC CSVRAGGWNEQFF
TRBJ1-1 TRBV24-1 few TRBD1 TGTGCCACCAGTGATTCTCAGACGGACAGGGGGACGGCTTTCTTT CATSDSQTDRGTAFF
TRBJ1-3 TRBV7-9 . . TGTGCCAGCAGCTTAGATCCAGGGGCTGGAAACACCATATATTTT CASSLDPGAGNTIYF
TRBJ2-1 TRBV9 . . TGTGCCAGCAGCCCCGCAAGGGGACAAGGACTTCGCGCTGAGCAGTTCTTC CASSPARGQGLRAEQFF
TRBJ2-1 TRBV25-1 . . TGTGCCAGCAGAGAGACAGGCCCCTACAATGAGCAGTTCTTC CASRETGPYNEQFF